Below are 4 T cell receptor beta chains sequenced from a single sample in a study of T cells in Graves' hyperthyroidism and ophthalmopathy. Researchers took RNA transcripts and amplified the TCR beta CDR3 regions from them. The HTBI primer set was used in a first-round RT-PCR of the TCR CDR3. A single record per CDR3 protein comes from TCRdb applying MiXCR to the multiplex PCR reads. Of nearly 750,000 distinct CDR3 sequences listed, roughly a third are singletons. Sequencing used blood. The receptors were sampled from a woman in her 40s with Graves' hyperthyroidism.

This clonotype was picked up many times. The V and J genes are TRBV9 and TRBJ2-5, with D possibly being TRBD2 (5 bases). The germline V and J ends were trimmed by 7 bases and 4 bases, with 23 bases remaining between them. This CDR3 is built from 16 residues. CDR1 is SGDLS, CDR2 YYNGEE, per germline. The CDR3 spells CASSSGIGSVGETQYF. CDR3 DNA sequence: TGTGCCAGCTCCTCGGGAATAGGCTCGGTAGGAGAGACCCAGTACTTC.

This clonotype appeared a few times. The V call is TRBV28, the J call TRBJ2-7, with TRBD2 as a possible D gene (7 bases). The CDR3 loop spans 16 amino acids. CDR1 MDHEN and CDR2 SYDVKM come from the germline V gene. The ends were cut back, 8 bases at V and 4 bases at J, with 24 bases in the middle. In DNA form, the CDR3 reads TGTGCCAGCCATCAATGGGGGGGCAGGGGAGGATACGAGCAGTACTTC. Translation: CASHQWGGRGGYEQYF.

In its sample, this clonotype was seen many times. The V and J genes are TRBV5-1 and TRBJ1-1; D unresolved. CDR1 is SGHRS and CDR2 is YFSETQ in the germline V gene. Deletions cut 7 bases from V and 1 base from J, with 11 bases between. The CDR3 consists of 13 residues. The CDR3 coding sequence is TGCGCCAGCGGAGTACGCGGGAACACTGAAGCTTTCTTT. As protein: CASGVRGNTEAFF.

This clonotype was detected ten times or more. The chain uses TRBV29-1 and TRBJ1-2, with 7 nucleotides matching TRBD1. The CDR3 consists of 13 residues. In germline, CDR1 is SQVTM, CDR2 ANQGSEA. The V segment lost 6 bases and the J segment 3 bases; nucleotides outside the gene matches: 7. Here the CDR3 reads CSVLTGSHYGYTF. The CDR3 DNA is TGCAGCGTCTTGACAGGGTCTCACTATGGCTACACCTTC.